Listed below are T cell receptor beta chains from one sample, sequenced in a study of blood T cell repertoires in COVID-19. Profiling relied on immunoSEQ multiplex PCR, and the TCRdb table lists in-frame clones only, not all of them. The table includes a few hundred thousand clones, approximately 89% detected once. Source material: peripheral blood. All receptors come from a woman aged 25 to 45 with COVID-19, enrolled during active disease. CDR3s include the opening cysteine and the closing phenylalanine or tryptophan. Clone size appears in some rows only: once, few, many, or a class for an expanded clone.

clone_size v_call cdr3_aa
. TRBV3-1/TRBV3-2 CASSQGLAAGANVLTF
. TRBV27 CASSLGTAVTGELFF
. TRBV3-1/TRBV3-2 CASSQVGLAGDTQYF
. TRBV6-5 CASRHLTSRADTQYF
. TRBV2 CASSELRTSGSTDTQYF
. TRBV5-1 CASTIGVQSNEKLFF
. TRBV18 CASSPGPSGVLNEQFF
. TRBV13 CASSLLQGNRAEAFF
. TRBV10-3 CAISPGTRELLNSPLHF
. TRBV7-2 CASSAVRRGGSTDTQYF
. TRBV11-3 CASTLPGKTTQETQYF
. TRBV12-5 CASGLVGVVDTEAFF
once TRBV5-1 CASSLTSGGLNTGELFF
. TRBV7-2 CASSRQGAGTNEKLFF
. TRBV5-1 CASSTHRLAGAVDTQYF
once TRBV2 CASTEIATGVGGGYTF
. TRBV19 CASSIDFSSYNSPLHF
few TRBV5-1 CASSLEGGWLSTEAFF
. TRBV28 CASSLWQLIRGGPLSGNTIYF
. TRBV14 CASSQDLLAGLNTEAFF
. TRBV11-2 CASSHRGSGNYGYTF
. TRBV6-5 CASKPPGGGDGYTF
. TRBV3-1/TRBV3-2 CASSKDRGRETQYF
. TRBV2 CASRLAGGPETQYF
. TRBV2 CASSATGANTGELFF
. TRBV15 CATRGVSGTGGWETQYF
few TRBV7-8 CASSLLPGHQSSYEQYF
. TRBV5-1 CASSLAYGNEQFF
. TRBV5-8 CASSLNLGHRFSSYEQYF
few TRBV13 CASSSSLVRVGEGEQYF
. TRBV6-5 CASARDSAMDTQYF
. TRBV7-3 CASSLRLAGKGTQYF
. TRBV4-3 CASSQSRNSPLHF
. TRBV5-4 CASSRDTEAFF
. TRBV5-1 CASSSTVFNTEAFF
. TRBV12-3/TRBV12-4 CASSFGVDYGYTF
. TRBV28 CASSPRDSPLHF
. TRBV7-7 CASSLQWPHEQYF
few TRBV4-2 CASSQRINTGELFF
once TRBV7-8 CASSSGQGIGAEAFF
. TRBV5-1 CASSLRGTDYNEQFF
. TRBV19 CATSDRATYEQYF